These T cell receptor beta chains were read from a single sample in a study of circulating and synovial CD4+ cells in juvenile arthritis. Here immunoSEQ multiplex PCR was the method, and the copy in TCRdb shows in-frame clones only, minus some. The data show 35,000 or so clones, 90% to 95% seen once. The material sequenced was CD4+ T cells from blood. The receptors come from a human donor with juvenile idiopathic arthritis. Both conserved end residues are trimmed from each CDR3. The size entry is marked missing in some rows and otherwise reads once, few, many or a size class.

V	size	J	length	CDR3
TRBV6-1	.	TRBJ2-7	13	ASSGQAASSYEQY
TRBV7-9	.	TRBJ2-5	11	ASSFQGEETQY
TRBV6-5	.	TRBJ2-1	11	ASSYSVGNEQF
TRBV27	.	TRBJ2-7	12	ASRGARDTHEQY
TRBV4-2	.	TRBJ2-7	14	ASSQGSGGAPYEQY
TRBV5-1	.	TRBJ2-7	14	ASSLLPDRGFYEQY
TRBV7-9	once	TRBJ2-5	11	ASSLSNQETQY
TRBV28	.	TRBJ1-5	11	ASRGARNQPQH
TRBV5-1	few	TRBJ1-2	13	ASSLTGGANYGYT
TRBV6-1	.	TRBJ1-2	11	ASSEGSNYGYT
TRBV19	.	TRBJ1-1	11	ASREQGATEAF
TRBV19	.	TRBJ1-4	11	ASSRTGGEKLF
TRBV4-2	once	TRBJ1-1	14	ASSQESGTVNTEAF
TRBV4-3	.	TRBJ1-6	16	ASSQIAGVGGGNSPLH
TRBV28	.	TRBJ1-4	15	ASSFSSGQGAGEKLF
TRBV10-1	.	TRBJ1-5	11	ASSESGGGPQH
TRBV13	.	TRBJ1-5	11	ASSLEAGQPQH
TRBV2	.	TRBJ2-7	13	ASRGLAGGSHEQY
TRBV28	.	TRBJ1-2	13	ASSFYGGRGYGYT
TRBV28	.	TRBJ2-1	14	ASSPTGTGFYNEQF
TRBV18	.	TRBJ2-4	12	ASSPELAKNIQY
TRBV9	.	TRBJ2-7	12	ASSGRLEVGEQY